The T cell receptor beta chain described here comes from a study of spatial heterogeneity in lung cancer. The time point was: sample taken at primary tumor resection. Concerning this clonotype itself: This beta chain represents an off-target read in a library built for alpha chains; its size is of limited meaning.

From the 5' RACE reads, TCRdb called clonotypes with MiXCR, one entry per CDR3 protein. Of some 500 distinct CDR3 sequences in the sample, 30% to 40% were seen once. This CDR3 comprises 17 residues. Trimming removed 0 bases at V and 2 bases at J, with 20 bases between. Germline V gene sequence: CDR1 GTSNPN, CDR2 SVGIG (reference sequence). The V gene is TRBV30, the J gene TRBJ2-7; unclear D gene. This sample comprised normal lung tissue next to the tumor, obtained at surgery. The TCR originated in a male donor with early-stage non-small cell lung cancer. CDR3 in DNA: TGTGCCTGGAGTGTAAAGTACATAGACAAAAGTCCCTACGAGCAGTACTTC. Translated, it gives CAWSVKYIDKSPYEQYF.